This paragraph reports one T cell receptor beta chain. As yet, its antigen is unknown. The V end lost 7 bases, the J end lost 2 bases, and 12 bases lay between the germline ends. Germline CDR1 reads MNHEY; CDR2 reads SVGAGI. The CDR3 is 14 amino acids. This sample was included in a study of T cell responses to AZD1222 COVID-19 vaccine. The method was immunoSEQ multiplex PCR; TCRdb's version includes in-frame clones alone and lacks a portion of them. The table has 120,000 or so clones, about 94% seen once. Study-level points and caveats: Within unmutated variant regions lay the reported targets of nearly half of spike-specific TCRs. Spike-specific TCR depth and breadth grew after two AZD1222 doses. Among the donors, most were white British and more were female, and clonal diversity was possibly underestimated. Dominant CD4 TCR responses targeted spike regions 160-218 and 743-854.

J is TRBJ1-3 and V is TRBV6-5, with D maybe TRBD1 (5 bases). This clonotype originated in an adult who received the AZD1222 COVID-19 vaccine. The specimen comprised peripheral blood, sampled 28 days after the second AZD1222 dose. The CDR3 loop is CASTPRGAGNTIYF. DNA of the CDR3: TGTGCCAGCACCCCCCGAGGGGCTGGAAACACCATATATTTT.